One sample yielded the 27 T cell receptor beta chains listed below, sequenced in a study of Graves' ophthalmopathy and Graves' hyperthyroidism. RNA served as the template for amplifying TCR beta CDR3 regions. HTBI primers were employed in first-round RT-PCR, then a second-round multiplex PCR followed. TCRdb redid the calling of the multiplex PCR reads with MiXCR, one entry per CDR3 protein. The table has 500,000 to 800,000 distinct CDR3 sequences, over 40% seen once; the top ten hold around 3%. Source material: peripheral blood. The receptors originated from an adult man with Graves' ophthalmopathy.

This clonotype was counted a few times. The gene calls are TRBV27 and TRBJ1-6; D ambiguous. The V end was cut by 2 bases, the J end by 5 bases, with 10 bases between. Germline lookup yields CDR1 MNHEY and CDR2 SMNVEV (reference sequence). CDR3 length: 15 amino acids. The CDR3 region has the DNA TGTGCCAGCAGTTTAAGATGGGGAAATAATTCACCCCTCCACTTT. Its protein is CASSLRWGNNSPLHF.

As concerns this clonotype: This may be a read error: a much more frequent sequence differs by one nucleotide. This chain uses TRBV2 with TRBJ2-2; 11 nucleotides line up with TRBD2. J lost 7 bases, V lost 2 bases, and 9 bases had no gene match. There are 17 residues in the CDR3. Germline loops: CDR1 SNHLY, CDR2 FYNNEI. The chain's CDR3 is CASSERLAGYLGGELFF. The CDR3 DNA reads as TGTGCCAGCAGTGAAAGACTAGCGGGGTATTTAGGCGGGGAGCTGTTTTTT.

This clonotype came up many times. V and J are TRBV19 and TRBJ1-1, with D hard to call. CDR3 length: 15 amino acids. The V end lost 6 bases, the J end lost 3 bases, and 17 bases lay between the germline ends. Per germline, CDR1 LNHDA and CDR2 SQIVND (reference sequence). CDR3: CASSRSPRADTEAFF. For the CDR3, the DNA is TGTGCCAGTAGCCGAAGCCCCCGGGCAGACACTGAAGCTTTCTTT.

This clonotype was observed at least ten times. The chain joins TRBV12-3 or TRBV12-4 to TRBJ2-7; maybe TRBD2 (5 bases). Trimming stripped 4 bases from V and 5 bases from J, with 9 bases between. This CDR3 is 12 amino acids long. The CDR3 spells CASSSEGHEQYF. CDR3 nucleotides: TGTGCCAGCAGTTCCGAGGGTCACGAGCAGTACTTC.

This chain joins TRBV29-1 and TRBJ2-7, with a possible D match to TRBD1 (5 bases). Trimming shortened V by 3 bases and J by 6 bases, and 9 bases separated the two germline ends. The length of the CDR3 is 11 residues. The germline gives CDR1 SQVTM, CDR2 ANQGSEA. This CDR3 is CSVDRAREQYF. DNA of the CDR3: TGCAGCGTTGACAGGGCCCGCGAGCAGTACTTC.

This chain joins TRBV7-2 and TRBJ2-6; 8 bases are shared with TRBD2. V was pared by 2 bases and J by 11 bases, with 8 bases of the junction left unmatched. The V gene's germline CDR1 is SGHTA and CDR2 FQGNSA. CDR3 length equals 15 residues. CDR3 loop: CASSLLGSGVYVLTF. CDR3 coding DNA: TGTGCCAGCAGCTTACTTGGTAGCGGGGTCTACGTCCTGACTTTC.

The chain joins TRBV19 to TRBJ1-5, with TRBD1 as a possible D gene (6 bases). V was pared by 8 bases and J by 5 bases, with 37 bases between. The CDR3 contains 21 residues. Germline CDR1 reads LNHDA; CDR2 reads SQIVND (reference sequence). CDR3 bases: TGTGCCAGTGGTCTCCCTCCTAGCGGGACCGGGGGGGCAGGCGAGCATCAGCCCCAGCATTTT. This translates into CASGLPPSGTGGAGEHQPQHF. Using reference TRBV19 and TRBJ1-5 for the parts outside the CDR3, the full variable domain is DGGITQSPKYLFRKEGQNVTLSCEQNLNHDAMYWYRQDPGQGLRLIYYSQIVNDFQKGDIAEGYSVSREKKESFPLTVTSAQKNPTAFYLCASGLPPSGTGGAGEHQPQHFGDGTRLSIL.

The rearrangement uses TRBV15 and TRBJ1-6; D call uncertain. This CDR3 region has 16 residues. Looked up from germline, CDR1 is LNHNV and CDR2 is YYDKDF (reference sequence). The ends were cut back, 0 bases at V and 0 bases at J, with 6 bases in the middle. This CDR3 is CATSRDWSSYNSPLHF. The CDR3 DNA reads TGTGCCACCAGCAGAGATTGGAGCTCCTATAATTCACCCCTCCACTTT. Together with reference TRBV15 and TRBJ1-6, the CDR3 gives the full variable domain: DAMVIQNPRYQVTQFGKPVTLSCSQTLNHNVMYWYQQKSSQAPKLLFHYYDKDFNNEADTPDNFQSRRPNTSFCFLDIRSPGLGDTAMYLCATSRDWSSYNSPLHFGNGTRLTVT.

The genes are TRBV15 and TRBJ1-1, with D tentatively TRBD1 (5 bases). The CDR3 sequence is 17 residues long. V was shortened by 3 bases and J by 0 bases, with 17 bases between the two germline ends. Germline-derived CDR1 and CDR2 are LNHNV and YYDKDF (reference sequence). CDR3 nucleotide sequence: TGTGCCACCAGCAGCGTAGACGGCAGACAGTTGAACACTGAAGCTTTCTTT. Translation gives CATSSVDGRQLNTEAFF.

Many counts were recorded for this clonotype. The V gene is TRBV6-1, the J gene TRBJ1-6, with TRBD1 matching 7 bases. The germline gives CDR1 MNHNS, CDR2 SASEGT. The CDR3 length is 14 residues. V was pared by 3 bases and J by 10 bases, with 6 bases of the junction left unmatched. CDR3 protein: CASSEGQRQSPLHF. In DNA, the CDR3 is TGTGCCAGCAGTGAGGGACAGCGGCAGTCACCCCTCCACTTT.

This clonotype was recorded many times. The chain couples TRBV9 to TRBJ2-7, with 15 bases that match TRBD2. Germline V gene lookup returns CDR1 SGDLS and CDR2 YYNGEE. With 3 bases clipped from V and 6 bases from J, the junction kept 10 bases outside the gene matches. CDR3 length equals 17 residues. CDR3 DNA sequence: TGTGCCAGCAGCGCCGCCAAGGGACTAGCGGGAGGTCCCGAGCAGTACTTC. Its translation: CASSAAKGLAGGPEQYF.

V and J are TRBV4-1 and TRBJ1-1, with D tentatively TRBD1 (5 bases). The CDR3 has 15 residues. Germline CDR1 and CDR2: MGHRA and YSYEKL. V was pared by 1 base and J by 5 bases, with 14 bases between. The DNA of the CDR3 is TGCGCCAGCAGCCAAGTGAGGGGAGGGGAAACTGAAGCTTTCTTT. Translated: CASSQVRGGETEAFF.

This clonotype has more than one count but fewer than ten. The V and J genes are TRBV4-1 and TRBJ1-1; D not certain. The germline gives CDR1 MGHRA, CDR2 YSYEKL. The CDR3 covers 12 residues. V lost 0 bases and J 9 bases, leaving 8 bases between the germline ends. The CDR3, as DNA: TGCGCCAGCAGCCAAGATTACCAACAAGCTTTCTTT. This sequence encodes CASSQDYQQAFF.

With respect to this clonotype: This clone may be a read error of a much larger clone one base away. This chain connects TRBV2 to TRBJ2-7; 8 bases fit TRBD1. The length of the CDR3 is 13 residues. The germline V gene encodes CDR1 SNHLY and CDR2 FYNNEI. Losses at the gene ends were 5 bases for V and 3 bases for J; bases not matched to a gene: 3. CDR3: CASSKDRDYEQYF. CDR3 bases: TGTGCCAGCAGTAAGGACAGGGACTACGAGCAGTACTTC.

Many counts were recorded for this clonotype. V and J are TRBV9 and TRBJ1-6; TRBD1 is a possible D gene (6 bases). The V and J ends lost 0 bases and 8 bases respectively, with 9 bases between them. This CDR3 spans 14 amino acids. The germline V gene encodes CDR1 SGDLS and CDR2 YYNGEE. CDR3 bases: TGTGCCAGCAGCGTAGACAGGGTGGATTCACCCCTCCACTTT. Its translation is CASSVDRVDSPLHF.

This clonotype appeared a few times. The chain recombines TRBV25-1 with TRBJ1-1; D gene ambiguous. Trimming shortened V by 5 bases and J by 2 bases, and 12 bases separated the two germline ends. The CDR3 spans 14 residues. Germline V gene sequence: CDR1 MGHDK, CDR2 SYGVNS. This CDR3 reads CASSYSGVNTEAFF. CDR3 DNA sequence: TGTGCCAGCAGTTACTCCGGGGTAAACACTGAAGCTTTCTTT.

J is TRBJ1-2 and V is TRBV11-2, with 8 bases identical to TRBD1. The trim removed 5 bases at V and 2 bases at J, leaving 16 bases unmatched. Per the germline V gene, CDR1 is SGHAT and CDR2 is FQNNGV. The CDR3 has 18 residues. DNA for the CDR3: TGTGCCAGCAGCGCCCCAGGGGGGGGCAGGGGGCCCAACTATGGCTACACCTTC. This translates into CASSAPGGGRGPNYGYTF. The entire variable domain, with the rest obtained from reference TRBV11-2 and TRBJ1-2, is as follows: EAGVAQSPRYKIIEKRQSVAFWCNPISGHATLYWYQQILGQGPKLLIQFQNNGVVDDSQLPKDRFSAERLKGVDSTLKIQPAKLEDSAVYLCASSAPGGGRGPNYGYTFGSGTRLTVV.

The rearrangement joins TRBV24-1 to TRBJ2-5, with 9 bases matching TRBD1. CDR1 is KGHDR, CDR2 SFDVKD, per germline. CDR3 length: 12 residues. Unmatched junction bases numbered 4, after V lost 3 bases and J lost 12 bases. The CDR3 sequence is CATSDNTGGEYF. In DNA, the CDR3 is TGTGCCACCAGTGATAATACAGGGGGCGAGTACTTC.

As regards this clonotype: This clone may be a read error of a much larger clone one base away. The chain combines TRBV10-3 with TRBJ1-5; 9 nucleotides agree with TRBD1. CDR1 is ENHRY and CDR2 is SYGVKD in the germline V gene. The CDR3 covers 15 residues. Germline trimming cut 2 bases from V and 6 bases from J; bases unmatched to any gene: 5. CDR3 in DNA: TGTGCCATCAGTGAGATGGGACAGGGATCTCAGCCCCAGCATTTT. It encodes CAISEMGQGSQPQHF.

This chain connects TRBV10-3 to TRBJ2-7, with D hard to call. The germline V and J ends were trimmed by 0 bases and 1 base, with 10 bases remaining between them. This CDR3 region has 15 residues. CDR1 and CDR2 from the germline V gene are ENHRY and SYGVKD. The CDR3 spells CAISESARSSYEQYF. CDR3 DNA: TGTGCCATCAGTGAGTCGGCCAGGTCATCCTACGAGCAGTACTTC.

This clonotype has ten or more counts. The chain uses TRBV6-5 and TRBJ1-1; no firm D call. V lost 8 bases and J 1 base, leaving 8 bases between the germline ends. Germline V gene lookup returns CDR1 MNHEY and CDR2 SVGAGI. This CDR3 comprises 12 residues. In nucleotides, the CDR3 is TGTGCCAGCCGCACAGAGAACACTGAAGCTTTCTTT. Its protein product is CASRTENTEAFF.

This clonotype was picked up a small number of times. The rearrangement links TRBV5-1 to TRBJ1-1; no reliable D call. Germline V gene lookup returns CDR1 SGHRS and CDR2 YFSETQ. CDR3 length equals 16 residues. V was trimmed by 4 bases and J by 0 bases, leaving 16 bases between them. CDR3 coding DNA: TGCGCCAGCAGCCCCATCTCACGAGGACTGAACACTGAAGCTTTCTTT. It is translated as CASSPISRGLNTEAFF. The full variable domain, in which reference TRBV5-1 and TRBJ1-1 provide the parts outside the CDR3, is KAGVTQTPRYLIKTRGQQVTLSCSPISGHRSVSWYQQTPGQGLQFLFEYFSETQRNKGNFPGRFSGRQFSNSRSEMNVSTLELGDSALYLCASSPISRGLNTEAFFGQGTRLTVV.

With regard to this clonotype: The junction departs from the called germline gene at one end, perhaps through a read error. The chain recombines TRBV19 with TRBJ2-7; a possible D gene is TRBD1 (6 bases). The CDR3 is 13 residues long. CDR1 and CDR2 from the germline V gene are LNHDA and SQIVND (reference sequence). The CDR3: CASSRTDSCEQYF. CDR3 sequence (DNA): TGTGCCAGTAGTAGGACAGACTCCTGCGAGCAGTACTTC. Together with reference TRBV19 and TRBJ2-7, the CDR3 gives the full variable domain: DGGITQSPKYLFRKEGQNVTLSCEQNLNHDAMYWYRQDPGQGLRLIYYSQIVNDFQKGDIAEGYSVSREKKESFPLTVTSAQKNPTAFYLCASSRTDSCEQYFGPGTRLTVT.

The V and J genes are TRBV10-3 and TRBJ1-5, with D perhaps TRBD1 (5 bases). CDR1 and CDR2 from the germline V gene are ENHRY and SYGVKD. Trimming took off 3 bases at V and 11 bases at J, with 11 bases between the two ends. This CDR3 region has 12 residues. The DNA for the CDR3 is TGTGCCATCAGTGACGGACAAGAGACCCAGCATTTT. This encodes CAISDGQETQHF.

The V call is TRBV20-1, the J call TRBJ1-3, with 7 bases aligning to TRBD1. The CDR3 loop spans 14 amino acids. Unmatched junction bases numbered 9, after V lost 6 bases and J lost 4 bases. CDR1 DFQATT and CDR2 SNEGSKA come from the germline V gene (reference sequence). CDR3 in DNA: TGCAGTGCCCAATCAGGGGGGGTAGGAAACACCATATATTTT. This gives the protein CSAQSGGVGNTIYF.

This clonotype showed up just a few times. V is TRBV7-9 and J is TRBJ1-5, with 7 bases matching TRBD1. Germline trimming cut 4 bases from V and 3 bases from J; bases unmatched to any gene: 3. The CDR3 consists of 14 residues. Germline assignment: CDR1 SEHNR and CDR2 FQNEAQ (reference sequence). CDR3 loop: CASSSGGNNQPQHF. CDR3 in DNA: TGTGCCAGCAGCTCAGGGGGAAACAATCAGCCCCAGCATTTT.

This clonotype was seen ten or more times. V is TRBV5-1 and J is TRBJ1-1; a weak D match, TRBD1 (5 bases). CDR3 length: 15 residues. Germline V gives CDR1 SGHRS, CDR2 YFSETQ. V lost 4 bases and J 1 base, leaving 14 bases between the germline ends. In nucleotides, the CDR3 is TGCGCCAGCAGCGGGACCCAGGGCTGGAACACTGAAGCTTTCTTT. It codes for CASSGTQGWNTEAFF.